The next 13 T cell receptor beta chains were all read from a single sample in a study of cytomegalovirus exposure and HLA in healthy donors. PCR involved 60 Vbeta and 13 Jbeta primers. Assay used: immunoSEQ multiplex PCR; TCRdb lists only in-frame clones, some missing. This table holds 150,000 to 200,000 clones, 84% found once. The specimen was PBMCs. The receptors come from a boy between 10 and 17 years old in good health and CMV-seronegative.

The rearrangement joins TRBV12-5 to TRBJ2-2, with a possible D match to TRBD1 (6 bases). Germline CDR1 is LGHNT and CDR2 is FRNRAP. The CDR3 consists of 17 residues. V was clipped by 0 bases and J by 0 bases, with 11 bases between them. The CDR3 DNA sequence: TGTGCTAGTGGTTTGGTACGTGAGGGGGCGAACACCGGGGAGCTGTTTTTT. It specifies CASGLVREGANTGELFF.

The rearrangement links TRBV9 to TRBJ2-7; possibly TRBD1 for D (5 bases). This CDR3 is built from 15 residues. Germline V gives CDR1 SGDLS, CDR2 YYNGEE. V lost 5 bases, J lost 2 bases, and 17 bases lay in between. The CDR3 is CASSFRTGDTYEQYF. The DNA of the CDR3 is TGTGCCAGCAGTTTCCGAACAGGAGACACCTACGAGCAGTACTTC.

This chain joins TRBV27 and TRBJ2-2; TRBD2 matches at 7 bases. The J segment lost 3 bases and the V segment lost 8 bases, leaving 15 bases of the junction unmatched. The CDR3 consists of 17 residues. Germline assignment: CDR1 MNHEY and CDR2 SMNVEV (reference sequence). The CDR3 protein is CASRMLGGSSDTGELFF. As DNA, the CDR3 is TGTGCCAGCCGGATGCTGGGCGGGAGTAGCGACACCGGGGAGCTGTTTTTT.

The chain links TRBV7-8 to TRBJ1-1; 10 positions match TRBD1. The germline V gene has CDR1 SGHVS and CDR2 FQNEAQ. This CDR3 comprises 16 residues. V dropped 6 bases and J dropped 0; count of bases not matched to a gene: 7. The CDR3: CASRLGQGLMNTEAFF. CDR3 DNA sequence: TGTGCCAGCAGACTGGGACAGGGGCTTATGAACACTGAAGCTTTCTTT.

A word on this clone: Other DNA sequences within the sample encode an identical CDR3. CDR3 in DNA: TGTGCCAGCAGTGAAGGGGGAGGTCAGCCCCAGCATTTT. Residues: CASSEGGGQPQHF. J is TRBJ1-5 and V is TRBV6-1, with D hard to call. The CDR3 consists of 13 residues. V was pared by 1 base and J by 6 bases, with 7 bases between. Germline V gives CDR1 MNHNS, CDR2 SASEGT.

The CDR3, as DNA: TGTGCCAGCGCCCCGACAGGGATCGATGAGCAGTTCTTC. It yields the protein CASAPTGIDEQFF. The chain links TRBV6-6 to TRBJ2-1; 7 bases are shared with TRBD1. Germline loops: CDR1 MNHNY, CDR2 SVGAGI (reference sequence). The CDR3 contains 13 residues. With V trimmed by 8 bases and J by 8 bases, 9 bases remained unmatched.

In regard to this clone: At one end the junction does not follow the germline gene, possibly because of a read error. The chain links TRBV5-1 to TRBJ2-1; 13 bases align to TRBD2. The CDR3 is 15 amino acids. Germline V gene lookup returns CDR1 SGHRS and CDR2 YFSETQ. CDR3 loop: CASSSGLAGYNAQFF. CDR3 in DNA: TGCGCCAGCAGCTCGGGACTAGCGGGATACAATGCGCAGTTCTTC.

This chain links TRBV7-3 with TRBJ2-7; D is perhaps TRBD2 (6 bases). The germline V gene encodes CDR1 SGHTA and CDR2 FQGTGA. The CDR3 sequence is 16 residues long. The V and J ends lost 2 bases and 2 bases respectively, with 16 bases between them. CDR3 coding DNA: TGTGCCAGCAGCTTAGGGATAGTGGGCGGGACCTACGAGCAGTACTTC. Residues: CASSLGIVGGTYEQYF.

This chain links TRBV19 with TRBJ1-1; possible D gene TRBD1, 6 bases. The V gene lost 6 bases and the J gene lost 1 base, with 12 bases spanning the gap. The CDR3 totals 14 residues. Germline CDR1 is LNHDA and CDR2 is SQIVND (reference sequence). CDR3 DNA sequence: TGTGCCAGTAGACCACAGGGTTGGAACACTGAAGCTTTCTTT. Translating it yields CASRPQGWNTEAFF.

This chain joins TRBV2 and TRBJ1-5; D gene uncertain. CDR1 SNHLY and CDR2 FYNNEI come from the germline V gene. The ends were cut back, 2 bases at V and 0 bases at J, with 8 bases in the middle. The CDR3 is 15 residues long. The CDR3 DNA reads TGTGCCAGCAGTGAATCGGGGTATAGCAATCAGCCCCAGCATTTT. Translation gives CASSESGYSNQPQHF.

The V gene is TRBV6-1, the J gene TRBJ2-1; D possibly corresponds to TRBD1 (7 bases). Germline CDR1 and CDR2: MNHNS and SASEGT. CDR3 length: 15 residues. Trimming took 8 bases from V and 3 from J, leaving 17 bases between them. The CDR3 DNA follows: TGTGCCAGCGAGGAGGGGACAGCTCGCTACAATGAGCAGTTCTTC. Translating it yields CASEEGTARYNEQFF.

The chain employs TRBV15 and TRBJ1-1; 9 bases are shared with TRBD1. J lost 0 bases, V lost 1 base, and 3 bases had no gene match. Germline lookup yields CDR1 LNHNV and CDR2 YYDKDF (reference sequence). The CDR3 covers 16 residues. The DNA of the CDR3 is TGTGCCACCAGCAGAGGACAGGGGGACATGAACACTGAAGCTTTCTTT. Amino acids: CATSRGQGDMNTEAFF.

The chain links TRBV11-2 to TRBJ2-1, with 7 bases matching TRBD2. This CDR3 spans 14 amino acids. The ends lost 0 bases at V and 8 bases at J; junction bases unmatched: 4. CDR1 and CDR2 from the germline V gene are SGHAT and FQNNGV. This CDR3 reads CASSLDTSDDEQFF. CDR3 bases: TGTGCCAGCAGCTTAGATACTAGCGATGATGAGCAGTTCTTC.